The 8 T cell receptor beta chains below were found in one sample sequenced in a study of blood T cell repertoires in COVID-19 (TCRdb year 2020). Receptor libraries were prepared by the immunoSEQ multiplex PCR assay. The immuneACCESS repertoire file appears here via TCRdb, limited to in-frame rearrangements. These files lack a portion of the clones; in checked studies, under half of the deficit traces to unresolved V genes, and the cause of the others is not known. The sample table contains around 160,000 clones; only one count was recorded for 84% of them. The top ten clones comprise roughly 20% of the sample. The sample consisted of peripheral blood. These TCRs come from a woman older than 75 with acute or convalescent COVID-19.

The V gene is TRBV2, the J gene TRBJ2-3; TRBD1 matches at 8 bases. Germline CDR1 reads SNHLY; CDR2 reads FYNNEI. With 6 bases clipped from V and 3 bases from J, the junction kept 8 bases outside the gene matches. This CDR3 is built from 15 residues. The CDR3 here is CASSVATGETDTQYF. The DNA for the CDR3 is TGTGCCAGCAGCGTGGCGACAGGGGAAACAGATACGCAGTATTTT. Filled out from reference TRBV2 and TRBJ2-3, the complete variable domain reads EPEVTQTPSHQVTQMGQEVILRCVPISNHLYFYWYRQILGQKVEFLVSFYNNEISEKSEIFDDQFSVERPDGSNFTLKIRSTKLEDSAMYFCASSVATGETDTQYFGPGTRLTVL.

V is TRBV6-6 and J is TRBJ1-1; D remains ambiguous. The CDR3 sequence is 14 residues long. Trimming stripped 2 bases from V and 1 base from J, with 8 bases between. Germline lookup yields CDR1 MNHNY and CDR2 SVGAGI (reference sequence). The CDR3 sequence: CASSYGEGNTEAFF. Here the CDR3 DNA reads TGTGCCAGCAGTTACGGCGAGGGGAACACTGAAGCTTTCTTT.

The rearrangement joins TRBV9 to TRBJ1-5; 9 positions match TRBD1. This CDR3 is built from 15 residues. Germline V gene data show CDR1 as SGDLS and CDR2 as YYNGEE. The V and J ends lost 0 bases and 4 bases, in that order; junction bases with no gene match: 2. CDR3 coding DNA: TGTGCCAGCAGCGTAGGTGGGACAGGGAATCAGCCCCAGCATTTT. Encoded protein: CASSVGGTGNQPQHF.

This clone came up many times. V usage is TRBV5-8 and J usage is TRBJ2-3, with TRBD1 matching over 7 bases. The J segment lost 0 bases and the V segment lost 2 bases, leaving 15 bases of the junction unmatched. This CDR3 spans 19 amino acids. Germline values: CDR1 SGHTS, CDR2 YDEGEE. The CDR3 loop is CASSFPSAETGTSTDTQYF. The CDR3 coding sequence is TGTGCCAGCAGCTTCCCCTCAGCCGAGACAGGGACAAGCACAGATACGCAGTATTTT.

CDR3 in DNA: TGTGCCAGCAGCCCGACTAGCGGGGGGGCCGATACGCAGTATTTT. This codes for CASSPTSGGADTQYF. V is TRBV7-3 and J is TRBJ2-3, with 14 bases identical to TRBD2. The CDR3 spans 15 residues. V lost 5 bases and J lost 6; bases outside the gene matches: 4. Germline V gene lookup returns CDR1 SGHTA and CDR2 FQGTGA.

This clone was recorded once. V usage is TRBV13 and J usage is TRBJ2-2; no firm D call. Trimming took off 0 bases at V and 1 base at J, with 9 bases between the two ends. CDR1 PRHDT and CDR2 FYEKMQ come from the germline V gene (reference sequence). The CDR3 length is 16 residues. The CDR3 protein is CASSLGMAQNTGELFF. Here the CDR3 DNA reads TGTGCCAGCAGCTTAGGGATGGCACAGAACACCGGGGAGCTGTTTTTT.

This chain joins TRBV5-1 and TRBJ2-3, with D possibly being TRBD2 (6 bases). V gave up 0 bases and J gave up 0 bases, with 8 bases separating them. The CDR3 is 15 residues long. Germline V gene data show CDR1 as SGHRS and CDR2 as YFSETQ. In nucleotides, the CDR3 is TGCGCCAGCAGCTTGGTGCTAGCGAGCACAGATACGCAGTATTTT. It encodes CASSLVLASTDTQYF.

The V and J genes are TRBV6-6 and TRBJ2-7; tentative D call: TRBD2 (6 bases). The V end lost 0 bases, the J end lost 6 bases, and 12 bases lay between the germline ends. This CDR3 spans 14 amino acids. Germline CDR1 and CDR2: MNHNY and SVGAGI (reference sequence). CDR3 sequence reads: CASSYSGRESEQYF. CDR3 DNA sequence: TGTGCCAGCAGTTACTCCGGTCGGGAGAGCGAGCAGTACTTC.